The source of this TCR beta chain is a study of blood T cell repertoires in COVID-19. Overall study context: Acute and convalescent COVID-19 specimens originated in the United States, Italy and Spain. T cells, B-cell-depleted T cells, or PBMCs provided the cDNA or gDNA that served as material.

Per the authors' pipeline: Nucleated cell counts were estimated from reference gene primer amplification. Clones were read by immunoSEQ multiplex PCR, and TCRdb kept only the in-frame ones, dropping some. That table supplies the V and J calls and clone size; D and trimming were determined from the DNA. The data show hundreds of thousands of clones, around four fifths seen once. The CDR3 sequence is 13 residues long. Germline lookup yields CDR1 SNHLY and CDR2 FYNNEI. Trimming removed 5 bases from V and 6 bases from J; junction bases left unmatched: 5. Sequenced sample: peripheral blood. The V call is TRBV2, the J call TRBJ1-2, with 8 bases matching TRBD1. This sequence originates from a woman aged 55-70 years with active or convalescent COVID-19. CDR3 in DNA: TGTGCCAGCAGTCCGGACAGGGTGCATGGCTACACCTTC. This sequence encodes CASSPDRVHGYTF. The variable domain in full, completed from reference TRBV2 and TRBJ1-2, reads EPEVTQTPSHQVTQMGQEVILRCVPISNHLYFYWYRQILGQKVEFLVSFYNNEISEKSEIFDDQFSVERPDGSNFTLKIRSTKLEDSAMYFCASSPDRVHGYTFGSGTRLTVV.